What follows is one T cell receptor (beta chain) and its context. Its antigen is unidentified. This specimen includes other DNA sequences encoding the same CDR3. From germline, CDR1 is MDHEN and CDR2 SYDVKM. Trimming removed 6 bases from V and 1 base from J, with 7 bases in between. This CDR3 contains 14 residues. This sample stems from a study of shared clonotypes between healthy human individuals. Study-wide results and caveats: Larger estimated richness was generally recorded for naive subsets relative to memory subsets.

The method was immunoSEQ multiplex PCR; TCRdb's version includes in-frame clones alone and lacks a portion of them. The profile shows 550,000 to 700,000 clones, more than 70% of them singletons. The chain links TRBV28 to TRBJ2-6; the D is unclear. The sequenced sample consisted of memory CD4+ T cells sorted from blood. Subset in this sample: CD45RA-negative fraction. The receptor was derived from a woman in her twenties or thirties in good health. CDR3 bases: TGTGCCAGCAGGACTGGATCTGGGGCCAACGTCCTGACTTTC. It encodes CASRTGSGANVLTF.